This TCR beta chain was documented in a study of T cells in localized non-small cell lung cancer. The table came from immunoSEQ multiplex PCR; TCRdb's copy has only in-frame clones and leaves some out. The repertoire holds around 20,000 clones, with about 91% as singletons. As to this clone: As yet, its antigen is unknown.

Study conclusions and caveats: Adjacent lung had a median around 60 of the 100 largest tumor clones. Uninvolved adjacent lung had the highest recorded T cell clonality, with tumor below it. Prolonged overall survival went with higher T cell density in the blood.

CDR1 and CDR2 (germline): SGHDT, YYEEEE. Trimming removed 0 bases from V and 3 bases from J; junction bases left unmatched: 8. The CDR3 is 17 residues long. The gene calls are TRBV5-6 and TRBJ2-3; 9 bases are a match to TRBD2. The sequence came from a man aged 35 to 69 with stage I lung adenocarcinoma. The material sequenced was peripheral blood, taken before any cancer treatment. CDR3 residues: CASSLVNSGSSTDTQYF. DNA of the CDR3: TGTGCCAGCAGCTTGGTTAATAGCGGGAGTTCAACAGATACGCAGTATTTT.